One sample yielded the 12 T cell receptor beta chains listed below, sequenced in a study of T cell repertoires in cytomegalovirus infection. Using its own MiXCR run on the reads, TCRdb lists one record per CDR3 protein. The profile shows hundreds of thousands of distinct CDR3 sequences, around 32% of them singletons. These receptors are not linked to any known antigen. The material sequenced was cultured CD8+ T cells from PBMCs, taken from culture after CMV antigen stimulation. The receptors stem from a human donor in good health (CMV status not recorded). Some clones in this sample may be carry-over from other donors' samples.

Only a few counts were recorded for this clonotype. V and J are TRBV7-9 and TRBJ2-5; no clear D gene. Germline lookup yields CDR1 SEHNR and CDR2 FQNEAQ (reference sequence). This CDR3 has 13 residues. V dropped 2 bases and J dropped 5 bases, with 9 bases sitting between them. CDR3 protein: CASSLKRLETQYF. Here the CDR3 DNA reads TGTGCCAGCAGCTTAAAAAGGTTGGAGACCCAGTACTTC.

This clonotype was seen more than once but under ten times. The chain uses TRBV5-6 and TRBJ2-7; the match to TRBD1 covers 10 bases. V lost 4 bases, J lost 5 bases, and 6 bases stayed unmatched. Germline lookup yields CDR1 SGHDT and CDR2 YYEEEE. The CDR3 is made up of 14 amino acids. CDR3 sequence reads: CASSQTGGGNEQYV. The CDR3 DNA sequence: TGTGCCAGCAGCCAGACAGGGGGCGGGAACGAGCAGTACGTC.

This clonotype was picked up a small number of times. The chain couples TRBV27 to TRBJ2-5; 8 bases match TRBD2. V trimming: 8 bases; J trimming: 1 base; junction bases outside the gene matches: 9. The V gene's germline CDR1 is MNHEY and CDR2 SMNVEV (reference sequence). The CDR3 consists of 15 residues. DNA for the CDR3: TGTGCCAGCCGGGGGGGACCCCGGCCCCAAGAGACCCAGTACTTC. Translation: CASRGGPRPQETQYF.

The V gene is TRBV15, the J gene TRBJ2-3, with D perhaps TRBD2 (5 bases). Germline loops: CDR1 LNHNV, CDR2 YYDKDF (reference sequence). Trimming pared 5 bases from V and 4 bases from J, leaving 10 bases between. This CDR3 region has 13 residues. This CDR3 is CATSRTRADTQYF. Written as DNA, the CDR3 is TGTGCCACCAGCCGCACTAGGGCAGATACGCAGTATTTT.

The chain uses TRBV24-1 and TRBJ2-3; 7 bases agree with TRBD2. The CDR3 runs 16 residues. V dropped 4 bases and J dropped 3; count of bases not matched to a gene: 9. Germline values: CDR1 KGHDR, CDR2 SFDVKD. Here the CDR3 DNA reads TGTGCCACCAGTGAACGCGGGGGAGTGGCGACAGATACGCAGTATTTT. Translation: CATSERGGVATDTQYF.

This chain connects TRBV7-9 to TRBJ2-7, with D maybe TRBD2 (5 bases). This CDR3 has 15 residues. The germline V gene encodes CDR1 SEHNR and CDR2 FQNEAQ (reference sequence). Trimming took off 6 bases at V and 3 bases at J, with 18 bases between the two ends. The CDR3 sequence is CASRRPEGPDYEQYV. The CDR3 nucleotides read TGTGCCAGCAGACGTCCCGAGGGCCCGGACTACGAGCAGTACGTC.

This chain connects TRBV7-2 to TRBJ1-3; 10 nucleotides match TRBD1. Germline V gene lookup returns CDR1 SGHTA and CDR2 FQGNSA. V lost 3 bases and J lost 0; bases outside the gene matches: 20. The CDR3 is 22 residues long. The CDR3 protein is CASSFPGGGTGVRIYSGNTIYF. CDR3 DNA: TGTGCCAGCAGCTTCCCAGGCGGGGGGACAGGGGTGAGGATATACTCTGGAAACACCATATATTTT.

This clonotype was seen only a few times. This chain joins TRBV27 and TRBJ2-7, with D tentatively TRBD1 (6 bases). The CDR3 sequence is 14 residues long. Germline V gives CDR1 MNHEY, CDR2 SMNVEV (reference sequence). V lost 4 bases to trimming and J lost 4 bases, with 14 bases between them. The CDR3 spells CASSWTASPYEQYF. The DNA for the CDR3 is TGTGCCAGCAGTTGGACAGCCTCCCCTTACGAGCAGTACTTC.

The V and J genes are TRBV12-3 or TRBV12-4 and TRBJ2-2, with D hard to call. V lost 10 bases and J 8 bases, leaving 11 bases between the germline ends. The CDR3 consists of 11 residues. The CDR3 region has the DNA TGTGCCACGAGATGGGGAGGGGAGCTGTTTTTT. Translating it yields CATRWGGELFF.

The chain employs TRBV6-1 and TRBJ2-7, with D perhaps being TRBD1 or TRBD2 (5 bases each). The CDR3 runs 17 residues. The V end lost 5 bases, the J end lost 0 bases, and 20 bases lay between the germline ends. From germline, CDR1 is MNHNS and CDR2 SASEGT. CDR3 bases: TGTGCCAGCAGTAACGGGGACGCCACACCCATCTCCTACGAGCAGTACGTC. Translating gives CASSNGDATPISYEQYV.

In its sample, this clonotype was seen a few times. The chain has TRBV7-9 and TRBJ2-7; no firm D call. The CDR3 is 12 amino acids. Germline lookup yields CDR1 SEHNR and CDR2 FQNEAQ (reference sequence). Trimming shortened V by 4 bases and J by 3 bases, and 7 bases separated the two germline ends. CDR3 in DNA: TGTGCCAGCAGCTCCGACAACTACGAGCAGTACTTC. This codes for CASSSDNYEQYF. Combining the CDR3 with reference TRBV7-9 and TRBJ2-7 gives the whole variable domain DTGVSQNPRHKITKRGQNVTFRCDPISEHNRLYWYRQTLGQGPEFLTYFQNEAQLEKSRLLSDRFSAERPKGSFSTLEIQRTEQGDSAMYLCASSSDNYEQYFGPGTRLTVT.

The gene calls are TRBV27 and TRBJ2-7; 8 bases align to TRBD2. Germline V gives CDR1 MNHEY, CDR2 SMNVEV (reference sequence). The CDR3 loop spans 14 amino acids. V trimming: 6 bases; J trimming: 5 bases; junction bases outside the gene matches: 9. CDR3 sequence (DNA): TGTGCCAGCAGACCGGGGACTAGGGGAAACGAGCAGTACTTC. It encodes CASRPGTRGNEQYF.